This entry concerns a single T cell receptor beta chain. The antigen is undetermined. Clones were read by immunoSEQ multiplex PCR, and TCRdb kept only the in-frame ones, dropping some. Here the sample spans approximately 71,000 clones, about four fifths being singletons. This sample was taken from a study of T cell responses to AZD1222 COVID-19 vaccine. Notes on the study in general: Per reports, nearly half of all spike-specific TCRs target regions that are unmutated in variants. Clonal diversity may have been underestimated in mostly white British donors.

From germline, CDR1 is ENHRY and CDR2 SYGVKD. CDR3 length: 13 amino acids. The V end was cut by 7 bases, the J end by 8 bases, with 17 bases between. The clonotype was recovered from an adult in good health. The rearrangement uses TRBV10-3 and TRBJ1-2, with D maybe TRBD1 (5 bases). Specimen: peripheral blood, collected on day 0 of AZD1222 vaccination. The CDR3 region is CAINLGDRGGYTF. The CDR3 region has the DNA TGTGCCATCAATCTGGGCGACAGAGGGGGCTACACCTTC.